This T cell receptor beta chain is from a study of beta chain features in type 1 diabetes. V gave up 5 bases and J gave up 3 bases, with 5 bases separating them. The CDR3 loop spans 11 amino acids. The germline V gene encodes CDR1 MDHEN and CDR2 SYDVKM. Each population that was sorted was more than 95% pure. A note on this clone: Its cognate antigen is unknown.

Study-level findings and limits: TCRB CDR3 length was moderately but significantly reduced in all four CD4+ subsets of Type 1 diabetes patients. Among type 1 diabetes patients, VDJ junctions had fewer insertions and more deletions.

cDNA synthesis used the whole RNA isolate, giving expressed TCRB sequences. Libraries were prepared by immunoSEQ multiplex PCR; TCRdb keeps only in-frame clonotypes and omits some of them. The sample has about 160,000 clones, about 9.3% seen once; the top ten hold approximately 0.5%. Sequencing used central memory CD4+ T cells from blood. This chain uses TRBV28 with TRBJ2-7, with unresolved D. This receptor was identified in a man under 40 with type 1 diabetes. In nucleotides, the CDR3 is TGTGCCAGCAGTGTTAACTACGAGCAGTACTTC. Residues: CASSVNYEQYF. Looking up the rest from reference TRBV28 and TRBJ2-7 gives the full variable domain: DVKVTQSSRYLVKRTGEKVFLECVQDMDHENMFWYRQDPGLGLRLIYFSYDVKMKEKGDIPEGYSVSREKKERFSLILESASTNQTSMYLCASSVNYEQYFGPGTRLTVT.